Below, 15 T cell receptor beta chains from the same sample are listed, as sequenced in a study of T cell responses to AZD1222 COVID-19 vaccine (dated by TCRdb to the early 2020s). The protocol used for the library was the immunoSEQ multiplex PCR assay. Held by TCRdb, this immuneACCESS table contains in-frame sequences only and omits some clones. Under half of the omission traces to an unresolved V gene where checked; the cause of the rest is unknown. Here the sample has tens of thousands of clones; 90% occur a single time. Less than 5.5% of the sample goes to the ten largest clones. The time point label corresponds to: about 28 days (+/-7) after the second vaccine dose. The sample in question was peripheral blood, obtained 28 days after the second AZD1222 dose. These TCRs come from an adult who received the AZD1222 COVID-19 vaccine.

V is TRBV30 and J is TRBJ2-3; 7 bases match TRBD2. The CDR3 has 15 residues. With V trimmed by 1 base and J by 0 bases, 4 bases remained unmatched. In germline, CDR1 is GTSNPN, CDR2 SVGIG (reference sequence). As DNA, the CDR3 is TGTGCCTGGAGTGGAGTAGCGGGCAGCACAGATACGCAGTATTTT. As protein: CAWSGVAGSTDTQYF.

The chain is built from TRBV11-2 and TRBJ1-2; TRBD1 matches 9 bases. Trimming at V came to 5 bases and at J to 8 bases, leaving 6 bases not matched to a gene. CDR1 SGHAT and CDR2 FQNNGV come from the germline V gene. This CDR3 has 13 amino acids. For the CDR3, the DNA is TGTGCCAGCAGCGCCACAGGGGGCGCGGGCTACACCTTC. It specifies CASSATGGAGYTF.

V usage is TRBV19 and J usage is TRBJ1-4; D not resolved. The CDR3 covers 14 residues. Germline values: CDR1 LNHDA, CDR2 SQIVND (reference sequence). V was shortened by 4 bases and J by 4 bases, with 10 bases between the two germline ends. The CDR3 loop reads CASSKWEVNEKLFF. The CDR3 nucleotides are TGTGCCAGTAGTAAGTGGGAAGTTAATGAAAAACTGTTTTTT.

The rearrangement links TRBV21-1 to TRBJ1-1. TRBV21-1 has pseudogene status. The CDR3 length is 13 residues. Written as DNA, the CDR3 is TGTGCCAGCAGCAAGGTAGGCACATACGAAGCTTTCTTT. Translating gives CASSKVGTYEAFF.

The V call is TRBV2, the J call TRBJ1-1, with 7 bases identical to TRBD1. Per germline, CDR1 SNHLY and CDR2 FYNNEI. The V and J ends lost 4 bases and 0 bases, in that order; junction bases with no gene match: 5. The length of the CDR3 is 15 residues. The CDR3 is CASSVKQGMNTEAFF. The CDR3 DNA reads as TGTGCCAGCAGTGTGAAACAGGGGATGAACACTGAAGCTTTCTTT.

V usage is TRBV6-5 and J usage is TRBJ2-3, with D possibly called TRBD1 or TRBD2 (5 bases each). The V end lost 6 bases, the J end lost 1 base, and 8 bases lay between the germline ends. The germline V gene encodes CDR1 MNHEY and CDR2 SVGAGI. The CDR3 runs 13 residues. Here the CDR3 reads CASRRDGTDTQYF. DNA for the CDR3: TGTGCCAGCAGACGGGACGGCACAGATACGCAGTATTTT.

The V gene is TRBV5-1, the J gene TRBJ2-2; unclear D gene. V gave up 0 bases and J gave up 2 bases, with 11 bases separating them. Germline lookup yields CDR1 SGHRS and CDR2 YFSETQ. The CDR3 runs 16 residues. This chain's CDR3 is CASSLAAGFNTGELFF. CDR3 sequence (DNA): TGCGCCAGCAGCTTGGCCGCAGGATTTAACACCGGGGAGCTGTTTTTT.

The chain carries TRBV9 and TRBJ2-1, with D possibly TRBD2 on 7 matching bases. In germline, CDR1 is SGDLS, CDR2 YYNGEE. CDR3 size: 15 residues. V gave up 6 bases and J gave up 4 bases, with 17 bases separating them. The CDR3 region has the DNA TGTGCCAGCACTTCTGGGGGGGGGCCGTACAATGAGCAGTTCTTC. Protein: CASTSGGGPYNEQFF.

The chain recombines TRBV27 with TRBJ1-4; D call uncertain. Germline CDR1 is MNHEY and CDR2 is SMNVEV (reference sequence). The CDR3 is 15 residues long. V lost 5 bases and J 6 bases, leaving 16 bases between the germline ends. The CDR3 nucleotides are TGTGCCAGCAGTCCTCGGACTGCCTCTTATGAAAAACTGTTTTTT. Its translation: CASSPRTASYEKLFF. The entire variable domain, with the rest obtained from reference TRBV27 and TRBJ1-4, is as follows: EAQVTQNPRYLITVTGKKLTVTCSQNMNHEYMSWYRQDPGLGLRQIYYSMNVEVTDKGDVPEGYKVSRKEKRNFPLILESPSPNQTSLYFCASSPRTASYEKLFFGSGTQLSVL.

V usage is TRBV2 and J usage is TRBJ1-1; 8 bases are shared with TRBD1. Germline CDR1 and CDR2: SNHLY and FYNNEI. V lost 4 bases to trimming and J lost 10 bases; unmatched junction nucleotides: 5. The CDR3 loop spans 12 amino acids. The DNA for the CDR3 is TGTGCCAGCAGTGGACAGGGGTTGGGAGCTTTCTTT. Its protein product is CASSGQGLGAFF.

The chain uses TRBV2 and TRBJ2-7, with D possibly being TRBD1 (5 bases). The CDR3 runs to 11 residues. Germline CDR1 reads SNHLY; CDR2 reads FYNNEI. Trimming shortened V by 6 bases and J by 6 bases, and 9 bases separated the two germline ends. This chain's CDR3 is CASSGQIEQYF. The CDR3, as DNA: TGTGCCAGCAGCGGACAAATCGAGCAGTACTTC.

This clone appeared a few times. CDR3 residues: CASSYNTGTGGSQAFF. CDR3 nucleotides: TGTGCCAGCAGTTACAATACAGGGACAGGGGGTTCTCAAGCTTTCTTT. The chain is built from TRBV6-5 and TRBJ1-1; 11 positions match TRBD1. Germline V gene sequence: CDR1 MNHEY, CDR2 SVGAGI. This CDR3 comprises 16 residues. The V and J ends lost 2 bases and 9 bases, in that order; junction bases with no gene match: 11.

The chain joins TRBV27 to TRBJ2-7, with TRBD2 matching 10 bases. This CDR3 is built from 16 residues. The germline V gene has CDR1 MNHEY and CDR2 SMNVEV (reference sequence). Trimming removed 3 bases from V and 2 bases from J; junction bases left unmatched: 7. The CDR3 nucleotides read TGTGCCAGCAGTTTTTCCGGACTAGCGGTACCCTACGAGCAGTACTTC. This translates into CASSFSGLAVPYEQYF.

DNA for the CDR3: TGTGCCAGCACTGAGAACTGGATAAAATGGCCCACTAATGAAAAACTGTTTTTT. Residues: CASTENWIKWPTNEKLFF. This sequence joins TRBV27 and TRBJ1-4; D is uncertain. Germline V CDR1 and CDR2: MNHEY, SMNVEV (reference sequence). Trimming stripped 7 bases from V and 2 bases from J, with 23 bases between. The CDR3 covers 18 residues.

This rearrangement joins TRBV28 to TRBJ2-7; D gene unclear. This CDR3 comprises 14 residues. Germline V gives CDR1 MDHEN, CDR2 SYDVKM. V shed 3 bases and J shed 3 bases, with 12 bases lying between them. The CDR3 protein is CASSFSTQFYEQYF. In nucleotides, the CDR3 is TGTGCCAGCAGTTTTAGTACCCAGTTCTACGAGCAGTACTTC.